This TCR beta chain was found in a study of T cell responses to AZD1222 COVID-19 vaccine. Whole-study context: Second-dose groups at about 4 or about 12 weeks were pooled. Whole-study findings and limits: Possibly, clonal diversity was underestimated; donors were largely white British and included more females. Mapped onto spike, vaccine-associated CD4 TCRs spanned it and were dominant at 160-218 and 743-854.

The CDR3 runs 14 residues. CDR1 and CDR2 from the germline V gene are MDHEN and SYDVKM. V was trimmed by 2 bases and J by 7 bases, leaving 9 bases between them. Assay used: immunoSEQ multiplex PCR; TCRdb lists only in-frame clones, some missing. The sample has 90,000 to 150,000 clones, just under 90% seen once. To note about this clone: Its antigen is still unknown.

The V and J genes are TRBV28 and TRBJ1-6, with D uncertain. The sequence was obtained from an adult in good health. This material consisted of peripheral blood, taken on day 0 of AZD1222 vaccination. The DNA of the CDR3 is TGTGCCAGCAGTTTAGGGTCGGGAAATTCACCCCTCCACTTT. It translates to CASSLGSGNSPLHF.